Presented here are 13 T cell receptor beta chains from one specimen sequenced in a study of T cells in Graves' hyperthyroidism and ophthalmopathy. Amplification targeted TCR beta CDR3 regions from RNA transcripts. HTBI primers were employed in a first-round RT-PCR of the TCR CDR3. TCRdb itself ran the multiplex PCR reads through MiXCR, one entry per CDR3 protein. The sample includes around 300,000 distinct CDR3 sequences, approximately 23% of them seen just once. The material sequenced was blood. These receptors all stem from a man aged 25-45 years with Graves' ophthalmopathy.

In this sample, this clonotype turned up a few times. This chain joins TRBV7-9 and TRBJ2-7; TRBD1 might be the D (6 bases). This CDR3 contains 16 residues. The germline V gene encodes CDR1 SEHNR and CDR2 FQNEAQ (reference sequence). Trimming removed 1 base from V and 2 bases from J, with 15 bases in between. The CDR3 DNA sequence: TGTGCCAGCAGCTTAGGGGTCGACAGGATAACCTACGAGCAGTACTTC. Translated: CASSLGVDRITYEQYF.

This clonotype showed up just a few times. The V and J genes are TRBV6-4 and TRBJ1-2; maybe TRBD1 (5 bases). V was shortened by 5 bases and J by 4 bases, with 14 bases between the two germline ends. Germline V gene sequence: CDR1 MRHNA, CDR2 SNTAGT. The CDR3 length is 14 residues. The CDR3 DNA reads TGTGCCAGCAGTTATTACGGGGCCAGCTATGGCTACACCTTC. Translation: CASSYYGASYGYTF.

This clonotype was counted between two and nine times. CDR3 bases: TGTGCCAGCAGCCAATTGAAGGCCGGGGGGGAGCAGTACTTC. Protein sequence: CASSQLKAGGEQYF. V is TRBV3-1 and J is TRBJ2-7; TRBD2 matches 7 bases. The CDR3 extends over 14 amino acids. After removal of 2 bases from V and 7 bases from J, the junction contained 8 bases not matched to a gene. Germline loops: CDR1 LGHDT, CDR2 YNNKEL (reference sequence).

The rearrangement uses TRBV7-9 and TRBJ2-1; D possibly corresponds to TRBD2 (5 bases). The CDR3 is 16 residues long. Germline CDR1 and CDR2: SEHNR and FQNEAQ (reference sequence). Trimming took 5 bases from V and 4 from J, leaving 18 bases between them. CDR3 residues: CASSPGEGSAYNEQFF. CDR3 bases: TGTGCCAGCAGCCCTGGGGAAGGGAGTGCGTACAATGAGCAGTTCTTC.

This rearrangement joins TRBV12-3 or TRBV12-4 to TRBJ2-2; D unclear. Deletions cut 5 bases from V and 6 bases from J, with 16 bases between. CDR3 length equals 15 residues. The chain's CDR3 is CASSGKATLAGELFF. CDR3 sequence (DNA): TGTGCCAGCAGTGGGAAAGCGACACTCGCCGGGGAGCTGTTTTTT.

The table lists this clonotype with many counts. This rearrangement joins TRBV20-1 to TRBJ2-7, with TRBD1 matching 11 bases. Trimming at V came to 8 bases and at J to 3 bases, leaving 3 bases not matched to a gene. CDR1 DFQATT and CDR2 SNEGSKA come from the germline V gene (reference sequence). The CDR3 runs to 12 residues. The CDR3 sequence is CSTGTGGYEQYF. The CDR3 DNA reads as TGCAGTACCGGGACAGGGGGCTACGAGCAGTACTTC.

The sample holds a few counts of this clonotype. The V and J genes are TRBV10-3 and TRBJ2-7, with D hard to call. Per germline, CDR1 ENHRY and CDR2 SYGVKD. The CDR3 is 12 amino acids. Between the trimmed V and J ends, which lost 2 bases and 4 bases, there was a span of 6 bases. CDR3: CAISEGNYEQYF. As DNA, the CDR3 is TGTGCCATCAGTGAGGGTAATTACGAGCAGTACTTC.

The table lists this clonotype with many counts. This chain connects TRBV3-1 to TRBJ2-7; the D call may be TRBD1 or TRBD2 (7 bases each). Trimming removed 1 base from V and 3 bases from J, with 13 bases in between. The germline CDR1 and CDR2 sequences are LGHDT and YNNKEL (reference sequence). The CDR3 loop spans 15 amino acids. The CDR3 bases are TGTGCCAGCAGCCAAGGACAGGGAGGGAGCTACGAGCAGTACTTC. Its translation: CASSQGQGGSYEQYF.

There are a few counts of this clonotype. V is TRBV9 and J is TRBJ1-6; D perhaps matches TRBD1 (5 bases). The V gene lost 4 bases and the J gene lost 8 bases, with 13 bases spanning the gap. The CDR3 spans 14 residues. Per the germline V gene, CDR1 is SGDLS and CDR2 is YYNGEE. CDR3: CASSREGGDSPLHF. CDR3 sequence (DNA): TGTGCCAGCAGCCGAGAGGGAGGGGATTCACCCCTCCACTTT.

There are many counts of this clonotype. The chain has TRBV20-1 and TRBJ2-7, with TRBD2 matching over 10 bases. The CDR3 length is 15 residues. The germline CDR1 and CDR2 sequences are DFQATT and SNEGSKA (reference sequence). The V and J ends lost 5 bases and 4 bases, in that order; junction bases with no gene match: 11. The CDR3 reads CSAPGTSAGKYEQYF. CDR3 bases: TGCAGTGCTCCCGGGACTAGCGCGGGGAAGTACGAGCAGTACTTC.

This chain joins TRBV30 and TRBJ1-6; D possibly corresponds to TRBD1 (6 bases). V dropped 1 base and J dropped 3 bases, with 13 bases sitting between them. The CDR3 length is 16 residues. Germline V gives CDR1 GTSNPN, CDR2 SVGIG (reference sequence). The CDR3 DNA is TGTGCCTGGAGTGGACAGGTGGGCGTCTATAATTCACCCCTCCACTTT. This codes for CAWSGQVGVYNSPLHF.

This clonotype has just a few counts. This chain links TRBV28 with TRBJ2-2, with D unclear. This CDR3 spans 15 amino acids. Germline CDR1 and CDR2: MDHEN and SYDVKM. V was cut by 5 bases and J by 0 bases, with 10 bases left in between. CDR3: CASSADTSNTGELFF. As DNA, the CDR3 is TGTGCCAGCAGTGCCGACACTTCGAACACCGGGGAGCTGTTTTTT.

Many counts were recorded for this clonotype. The chain is built from TRBV12-3 or TRBV12-4 and TRBJ2-1, with D possibly TRBD2 on 5 matching bases. V lost 5 bases and J lost 6, with 11 bases in between. The CDR3 consists of 13 residues. CDR3 DNA sequence: TGTGCCAGCAGTACCACTAGTTCCAATGAGCAGTTCTTC. It yields the protein CASSTTSSNEQFF.